This entry features one TCR beta chain sequence. The antigen is not known. The time point: week 5, during vaccination. In every dose of vaccine, 300 ug of mutant IDH1 20-mer peptide was given alongside topical imiquimod. The sample belongs to a study of a mutant IDH1 vaccine in newly diagnosed glioma. TCRdb keeps only in-frame clones here, not all; method: immunoSEQ multiplex PCR. The sample holds around 49,000 clones, around 80% seen once. Sample: PBMCs, taken from a glioma patient whose treatment included an IDH1 peptide vaccine. This receptor was taken from a man over 45 with glioma.

CDR3 nucleotides: TGTGCCAGCAACACACAGGGCGCGGGAGCTTTCTTT. This translates into CASNTQGAGAFF. The chain combines TRBV7-9 with TRBJ1-1, with a possible D match to TRBD1 (6 bases). Trimming stripped 7 bases from V and 10 bases from J, with 16 bases between. Germline CDR1 SEHNR, CDR2 FQNEAQ (reference sequence). This CDR3 is built from 12 residues.